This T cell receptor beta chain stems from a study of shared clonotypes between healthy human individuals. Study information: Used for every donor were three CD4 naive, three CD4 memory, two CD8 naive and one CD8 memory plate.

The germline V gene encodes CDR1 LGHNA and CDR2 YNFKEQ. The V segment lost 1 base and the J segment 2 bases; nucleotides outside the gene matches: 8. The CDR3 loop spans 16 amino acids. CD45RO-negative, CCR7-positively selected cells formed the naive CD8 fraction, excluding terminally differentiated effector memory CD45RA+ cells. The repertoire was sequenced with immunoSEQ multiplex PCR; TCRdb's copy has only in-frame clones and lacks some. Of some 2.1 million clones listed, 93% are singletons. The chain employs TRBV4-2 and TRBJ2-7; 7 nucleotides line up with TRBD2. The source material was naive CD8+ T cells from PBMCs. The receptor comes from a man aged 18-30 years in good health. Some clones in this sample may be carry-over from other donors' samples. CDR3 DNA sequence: TGTGCCAGCAGCCAAGCAACTGGCCTAGCGGCCTACGAGCAGTACTTC. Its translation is CASSQATGLAAYEQYF.